The 26 T cell receptor beta chains below were found in one sample sequenced in a study of cytomegalovirus exposure and HLA in healthy donors. The primer mix had 60 Vbeta and 13 Jbeta primers. The protocol was immunoSEQ multiplex PCR, while the TCRdb copy is restricted to in-frame clones and leaves out a portion. The table shows approximately 120,000 clones, with approximately 82% occurring only once. The sample was PBMCs. The receptors come from a man aged 18-30 years in good health and CMV-seropositive.

The chain is built from TRBV2 and TRBJ2-5; no clear D. The CDR3 consists of 12 residues. Germline V gene lookup returns CDR1 SNHLY and CDR2 FYNNEI. V was cut by 10 bases and J by 0 bases, with 9 bases left in between. The CDR3 protein is CAIQRYQETQYF. In nucleotides, the CDR3 is TGTGCCATTCAGCGATACCAAGAGACCCAGTACTTC.

The chain uses TRBV28 and TRBJ1-1; D remains ambiguous. Germline V gene sequence: CDR1 MDHEN, CDR2 SYDVKM. V lost 3 bases and J 4 bases, leaving 12 bases between the germline ends. There are 14 residues in the CDR3. CDR3 sequence reads: CASSFPAGSTEAFF. In DNA form, the CDR3 reads TGTGCCAGCAGTTTCCCGGCCGGGAGCACTGAAGCTTTCTTT. The full variable domain, in which reference TRBV28 and TRBJ1-1 provide the parts outside the CDR3, is DVKVTQSSRYLVKRTGEKVFLECVQDMDHENMFWYRQDPGLGLRLIYFSYDVKMKEKGDIPEGYSVSREKKERFSLILESASTNQTSMYLCASSFPAGSTEAFFGQGTRLTVV.

The chain couples TRBV5-1 to TRBJ2-5, with D hard to call. The CDR3 spans 15 residues. Germline V gives CDR1 SGHRS, CDR2 YFSETQ. The V gene lost 6 bases and the J gene lost 2 bases, with 17 bases spanning the gap. CDR3 region: CASTPTPSGQETQYF. CDR3 DNA sequence: TGCGCCAGCACCCCGACCCCTTCCGGGCAAGAGACCCAGTACTTC.

Written as DNA, the CDR3 is TGCGCCAGCAGCCAAGACCGGGGGCAAGAGACCCAGTACTTC. It yields the protein CASSQDRGQETQYF. This chain connects TRBV4-1 to TRBJ2-5; the D gene is possibly TRBD2 (6 bases). V was cut by 0 bases and J by 2 bases, with 7 bases left in between. The CDR3 runs to 14 residues. CDR1 is MGHRA, CDR2 YSYEKL, per germline.

The CDR3 reads CASSSAQKTRRSTDTQYF. The CDR3 nucleotides are TGTGCCAGCAGCTCCGCACAGAAGACCCGACGGAGCACAGATACGCAGTATTTT. This rearrangement joins TRBV7-9 to TRBJ2-3; D is undetermined. V was trimmed by 4 bases and J by 0 bases, leaving 20 bases between them. Germline V CDR1 and CDR2: SEHNR, FQNEAQ (reference sequence). This CDR3 region has 18 residues.

V and J are TRBV5-1 and TRBJ2-2; possibly TRBD1 for D (6 bases). CDR3 length: 17 residues. Germline V gene data show CDR1 as SGHRS and CDR2 as YFSETQ. V was shortened by 0 bases and J by 0 bases, with 12 bases between the two germline ends. In nucleotides, the CDR3 is TGCGCCAGCAGCTTGGAACCGGGACAACCGAACACCGGGGAGCTGTTTTTT. Its protein is CASSLEPGQPNTGELFF.

V and J are TRBV13 and TRBJ2-2, with a weak D call TRBD1 (5 bases). Trimming pared 5 bases from V and 8 bases from J, leaving 15 bases between. Germline loops: CDR1 PRHDT, CDR2 FYEKMQ (reference sequence). The CDR3 contains 14 residues. As DNA, the CDR3 is TGTGCCAGCAGCGCCGCGATTCAGGGTGGGGAGCTGTTTTTT. It is translated as CASSAAIQGGELFF. Full variable domain (rest looked up from reference TRBV13 and TRBJ2-2): AAGVIQSPRHLIKEKRETATLKCYPIPRHDTVYWYQQGPGQDPQFLISFYEKMQSDKGSIPDRFSAQQFSDYHSELNMSSLELGDSALYFCASSAAIQGGELFFGEGSRLTVL.

This chain joins TRBV7-9 and TRBJ2-7; D is possibly TRBD1 (6 bases). This CDR3 is built from 15 residues. The V and J ends lost 4 bases and 4 bases respectively, with 17 bases between them. Germline V CDR1 and CDR2: SEHNR, FQNEAQ (reference sequence). CDR3 bases: TGTGCCAGCAGCTCAGGGGACCAGGTCTGGTACGAGCAGTACTTC. It encodes CASSSGDQVWYEQYF.

The chain employs TRBV9 and TRBJ2-7; 7 nucleotides align to TRBD2. The CDR3 contains 15 residues. J gave up 3 bases and V 4 bases, and 10 bases lay outside the gene matches. Per germline, CDR1 SGDLS and CDR2 YYNGEE. The CDR3: CASSLGTGGGYEQYF. CDR3 nucleotides: TGTGCCAGCAGCCTAGGGACGGGCGGGGGCTACGAGCAGTACTTC.

Of note for this clone: Different DNA sequences within this sample yield the same CDR3. CDR3: CASSLHAAGVEQYF. CDR3 DNA sequence: TGTGCCAGCAGTTTGCATGCAGCAGGGGTCGAGCAGTACTTC. The chain couples TRBV28 to TRBJ2-7, with a weak D call TRBD1 (6 bases). In germline, CDR1 is MDHEN, CDR2 SYDVKM. This CDR3 has 14 amino acids. V was clipped by 3 bases and J by 6 bases, with 15 bases between them.

The rearrangement joins TRBV4-2 to TRBJ2-3; TRBD1 is a possible D gene (5 bases). Germline CDR1 reads LGHNA; CDR2 reads YNFKEQ. Trimming shortened V by 0 bases and J by 1 base, and 8 bases separated the two germline ends. The CDR3 runs to 15 residues. Written as DNA, the CDR3 is TGTGCCAGCAGCCAAGATGACAGTGGCACAGATACGCAGTATTTT. Protein: CASSQDDSGTDTQYF.

This clone showed up just once. The chain employs TRBV19 and TRBJ1-1; TRBD1 agrees at 8 bases. The ends lost 8 bases at V and 2 bases at J; junction bases unmatched: 10. Germline V lookup: CDR1 LNHDA, CDR2 SQIVND (reference sequence). The CDR3 is made up of 15 amino acids. DNA of the CDR3: TGTGCCAGTTACCCGGACAGGGTGGTTAACACTGAAGCTTTCTTT. Its protein product is CASYPDRVVNTEAFF.

The chain carries TRBV12-5 and TRBJ2-2; 7 bases match TRBD2. Germline CDR1 LGHNT, CDR2 FRNRAP. The junction had 8 bases not matched to a gene; V was cut back by 2 bases and J by 2 bases. The CDR3 spans 17 residues. The CDR3 DNA reads TGTGCTAGTGGTTTGATGATAGGGACTACCAACACCGGGGAGCTGTTTTTT. Protein sequence: CASGLMIGTTNTGELFF.

The gene calls are TRBV21-1 and TRBJ1-4; the table's D call, TRBD1, has no DNA check behind it. TRBV21-1 is described as a pseudogene. This CDR3 is built from 14 residues. The CDR3 nucleotides read TGTGCCAGCAGCAAAAACGTCATGGCTGAAAAACTGTTTTTT. This encodes CASSKNVMAEKLFF.

This clone was counted a single time. The chain employs TRBV30 and TRBJ1-1; TRBD1 might be the D (6 bases). The CDR3 has 14 amino acids. Deletions cut 8 bases from V and 0 bases from J, with 16 bases between. The germline gives CDR1 GTSNPN, CDR2 SVGIG (reference sequence). The CDR3 loop reads CAAEGDILNTEAFF. Written as DNA, the CDR3 is TGTGCCGCAGAAGGGGACATATTGAACACTGAAGCTTTCTTT.

The CDR3 DNA reads as TGTGCCAGCAGTTTTCGGACAGCCTCCTACGAGCAGTACTTC. This gives the protein CASSFRTASYEQYF. This chain connects TRBV28 to TRBJ2-7; TRBD1 might be the D (6 bases). The CDR3 contains 14 residues. Trimming stripped 3 bases from V and 0 bases from J, with 9 bases between. Germline CDR1 and CDR2: MDHEN and SYDVKM.

Only a few counts were recorded for this clone. The CDR3 bases are TGTGCCAGCAGCCGAGGGGAGACCCAGTACTTC. Translation gives CASSRGETQYF. This chain uses TRBV4-2 with TRBJ2-5; weak D call: TRBD2 (5 bases). CDR1 and CDR2 (germline): LGHNA, YNFKEQ. V lost 4 bases and J 5 bases, leaving 5 bases between the germline ends. The CDR3 sequence is 11 residues long.

The chain combines TRBV11-2 with TRBJ1-1, with D maybe TRBD1 (5 bases). The germline V and J ends were trimmed by 5 bases and 0 bases, with 10 bases remaining between them. CDR3 length: 14 residues. The germline CDR1 and CDR2 sequences are SGHAT and FQNNGV. The CDR3, as DNA: TGTGCCAGCAGCAGGGGTTCGCTGAACACTGAAGCTTTCTTT. Its protein product is CASSRGSLNTEAFF. Filled out from reference TRBV11-2 and TRBJ1-1, the complete variable domain reads EAGVAQSPRYKIIEKRQSVAFWCNPISGHATLYWYQQILGQGPKLLIQFQNNGVVDDSQLPKDRFSAERLKGVDSTLKIQPAKLEDSAVYLCASSRGSLNTEAFFGQGTRLTVV.

The V and J genes are TRBV5-1 and TRBJ1-1; 8 nucleotides match TRBD1. V dropped 4 bases and J dropped 4; count of bases not matched to a gene: 3. Germline CDR1 is SGHRS and CDR2 is YFSETQ. The CDR3 sequence is 13 residues long. CDR3 sequence (DNA): TGCGCCAGCAGCCAAGACAGGGGCACTGAAGCTTTCTTT. Protein sequence: CASSQDRGTEAFF.

The chain couples TRBV6-5 to TRBJ1-1; 7 nucleotides line up with TRBD1. The germline gives CDR1 MNHEY, CDR2 SVGAGI. V was clipped by 2 bases and J by 3 bases; unmatched bases: 3. The CDR3 is 14 residues long. CDR3 in amino acids: CASSYGRGYTEAFF. In nucleotides, the CDR3 is TGTGCCAGCAGTTACGGCAGGGGGTACACTGAAGCTTTCTTT.

Only one count was recorded for this clone. The J gene is TRBJ1-4, the V gene TRBV10-3; tentatively, D is TRBD1 (6 bases). V was shortened by 3 bases and J by 1 base, with 15 bases between the two germline ends. Germline CDR1 reads ENHRY; CDR2 reads SYGVKD. The CDR3 contains 17 residues. The CDR3 here is CAISDRRGPETNEKLFF. The CDR3 coding sequence is TGTGCCATCAGTGATCGGCGGGGGCCGGAAACTAATGAAAAACTGTTTTTT.

The CDR3 DNA follows: TGTGCCAGCAGGACAGGGCCTGAGCAGTTCTTC. Protein sequence: CASRTGPEQFF. V gene TRBV6-1 combines with J gene TRBJ2-1; 7 positions match TRBD1. The germline V gene encodes CDR1 MNHNS and CDR2 SASEGT. The J segment lost 9 bases and the V segment lost 6 bases, leaving 2 bases of the junction unmatched. The length of the CDR3 is 11 residues.

The gene calls are TRBV18 and TRBJ1-2; tentatively, D is TRBD1 (5 bases). Trimming left V 5 bases short and J 8 bases short, with 12 bases between. The CDR3 is 12 residues long. Germline assignment: CDR1 KGHSH and CDR2 LQKENI. CDR3 loop: CASSTPGNGYTF. CDR3 sequence (DNA): TGTGCCAGCTCAACGCCAGGGAACGGCTACACCTTC.

This chain connects TRBV10-3 to TRBJ1-6; no clear D gene. V gave up 4 bases and J gave up 7 bases, with 5 bases separating them. The CDR3 totals 12 residues. Germline V gene sequence: CDR1 ENHRY, CDR2 SYGVKD. In DNA form, the CDR3 reads TGTGCCATCAGTGCCCTAAATTCACCCCTCCACTTT. It codes for CAISALNSPLHF.

This chain links TRBV10-3 with TRBJ1-5; 9 bases agree with TRBD1. CDR1 and CDR2 (germline): ENHRY, SYGVKD. The J segment lost 3 bases and the V segment lost 6 bases, leaving 9 bases of the junction unmatched. The CDR3 contains 16 residues. CDR3 sequence (DNA): TGTGCCATCAGGGATCCGGGACAGGGAATCAATCAGCCCCAGCATTTT. It translates to CAIRDPGQGINQPQHF.

The V and J genes are TRBV6-4 and TRBJ2-3, with 9 nucleotides matching TRBD1. The CDR3 runs 15 residues. J lost 3 bases, V lost 5 bases, and 6 bases had no gene match. The germline CDR1 and CDR2 sequences are MRHNA and SNTAGT. The CDR3 reads CASSRQGGGTDTQYF. In DNA, the CDR3 is TGTGCCAGCAGTAGACAGGGGGGCGGGACAGATACGCAGTATTTT.